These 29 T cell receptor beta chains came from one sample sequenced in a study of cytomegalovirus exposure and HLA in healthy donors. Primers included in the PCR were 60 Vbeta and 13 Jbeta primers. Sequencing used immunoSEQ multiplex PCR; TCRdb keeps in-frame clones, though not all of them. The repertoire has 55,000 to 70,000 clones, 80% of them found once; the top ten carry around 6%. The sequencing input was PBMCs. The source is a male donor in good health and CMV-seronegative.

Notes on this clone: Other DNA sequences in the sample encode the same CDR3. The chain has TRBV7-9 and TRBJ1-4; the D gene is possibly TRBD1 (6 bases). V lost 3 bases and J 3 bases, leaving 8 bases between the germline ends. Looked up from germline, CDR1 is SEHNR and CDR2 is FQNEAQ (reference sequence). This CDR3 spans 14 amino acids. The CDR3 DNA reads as TGTGCCAGCAGCTTGGGACAATCTAATGAAAAACTGTTTTTT. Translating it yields CASSLGQSNEKLFF.

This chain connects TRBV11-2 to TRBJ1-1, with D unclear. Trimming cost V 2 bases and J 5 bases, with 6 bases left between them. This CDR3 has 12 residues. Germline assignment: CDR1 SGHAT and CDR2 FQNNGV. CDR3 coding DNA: TGTGCCAGCAGCTTATCTACTACTGAAGCTTTCTTT. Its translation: CASSLSTTEAFF.

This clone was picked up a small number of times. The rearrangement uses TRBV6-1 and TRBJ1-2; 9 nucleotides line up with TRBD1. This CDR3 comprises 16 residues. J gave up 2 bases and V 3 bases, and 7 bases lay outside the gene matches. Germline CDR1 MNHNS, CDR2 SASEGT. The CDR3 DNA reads TGTGCCAGCAGTGATTACACGGGACAGGGAAACTATGGCTACACCTTC. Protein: CASSDYTGQGNYGYTF.

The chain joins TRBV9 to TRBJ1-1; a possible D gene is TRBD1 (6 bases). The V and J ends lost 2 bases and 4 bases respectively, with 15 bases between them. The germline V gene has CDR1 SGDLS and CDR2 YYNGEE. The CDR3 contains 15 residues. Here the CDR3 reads CASSVAAGAATEAFF. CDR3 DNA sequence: TGTGCCAGCAGCGTCGCGGCGGGGGCGGCCACTGAAGCTTTCTTT.

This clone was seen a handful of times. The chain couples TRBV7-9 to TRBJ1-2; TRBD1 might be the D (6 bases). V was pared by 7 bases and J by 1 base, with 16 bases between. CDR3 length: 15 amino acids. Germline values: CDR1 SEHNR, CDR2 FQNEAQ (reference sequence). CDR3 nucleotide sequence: TGTGCCAGCACCCCTGGGGGCGGAGGTAACTATGGCTACACCTTC. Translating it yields CASTPGGGGNYGYTF.

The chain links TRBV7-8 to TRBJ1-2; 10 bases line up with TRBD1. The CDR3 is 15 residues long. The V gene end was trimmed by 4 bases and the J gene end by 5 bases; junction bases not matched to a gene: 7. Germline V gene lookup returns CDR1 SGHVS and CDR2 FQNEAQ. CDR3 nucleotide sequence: TGTGCCAGCAGCTCCCTTGGGACAGGGGATTATGGCTACACCTTC. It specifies CASSSLGTGDYGYTF.

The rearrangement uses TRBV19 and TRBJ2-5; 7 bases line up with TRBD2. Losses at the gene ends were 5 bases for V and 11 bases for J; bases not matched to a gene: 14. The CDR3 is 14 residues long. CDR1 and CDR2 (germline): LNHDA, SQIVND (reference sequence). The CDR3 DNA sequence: TGTGCCAGTAGTCCCACGACTAGCTCCCGAGAGCAGTACTTC. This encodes CASSPTTSSREQYF.

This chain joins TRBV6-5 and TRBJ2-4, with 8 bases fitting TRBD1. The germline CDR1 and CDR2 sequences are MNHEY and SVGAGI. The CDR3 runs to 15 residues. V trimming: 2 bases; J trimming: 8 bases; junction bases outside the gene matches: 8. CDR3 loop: CASSYTATGVDIQYF. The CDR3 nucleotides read TGTGCCAGCAGTTACACCGCGACAGGGGTGGACATTCAGTACTTC.

CDR3 region: CASSFSRTQGEQYF. The CDR3 region has the DNA TGTGCCAGCAGCTTTAGCCGGACACAAGGAGAGCAGTACTTC. The chain couples TRBV7-2 to TRBJ2-7, with D tentatively TRBD1 (5 bases). From germline, CDR1 is SGHTA and CDR2 FQGNSA. Trimming shortened V by 3 bases and J by 7 bases, and 16 bases separated the two germline ends. The CDR3 extends over 14 amino acids.

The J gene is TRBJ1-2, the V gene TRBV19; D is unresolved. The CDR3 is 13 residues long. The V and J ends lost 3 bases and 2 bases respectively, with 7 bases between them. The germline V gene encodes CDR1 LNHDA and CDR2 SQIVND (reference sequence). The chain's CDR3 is CASSIAGNYGYTF. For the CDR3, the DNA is TGTGCCAGTAGTATTGCAGGAAACTATGGCTACACCTTC.

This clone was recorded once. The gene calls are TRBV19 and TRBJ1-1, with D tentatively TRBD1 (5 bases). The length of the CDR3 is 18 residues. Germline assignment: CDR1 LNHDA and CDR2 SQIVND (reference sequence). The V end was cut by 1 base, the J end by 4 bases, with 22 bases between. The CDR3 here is CASSIGSPPGGRVTEAFF. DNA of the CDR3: TGTGCCAGTAGTATAGGATCTCCCCCGGGGGGGAGGGTCACTGAAGCTTTCTTT. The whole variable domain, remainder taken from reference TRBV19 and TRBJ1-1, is DGGITQSPKYLFRKEGQNVTLSCEQNLNHDAMYWYRQDPGQGLRLIYYSQIVNDFQKGDIAEGYSVSREKKESFPLTVTSAQKNPTAFYLCASSIGSPPGGRVTEAFFGQGTRLTVV.

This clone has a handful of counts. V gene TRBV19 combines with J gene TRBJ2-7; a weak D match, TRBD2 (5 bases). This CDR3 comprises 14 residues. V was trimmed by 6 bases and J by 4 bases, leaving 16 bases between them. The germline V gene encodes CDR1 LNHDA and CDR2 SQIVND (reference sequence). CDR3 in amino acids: CASSLGRGTYEQYF. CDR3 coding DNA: TGTGCCAGTAGCCTAGGACGGGGTACTTACGAGCAGTACTTC. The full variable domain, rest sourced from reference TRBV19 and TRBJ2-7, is DGGITQSPKYLFRKEGQNVTLSCEQNLNHDAMYWYRQDPGQGLRLIYYSQIVNDFQKGDIAEGYSVSREKKESFPLTVTSAQKNPTAFYLCASSLGRGTYEQYFGPGTRLTVT.

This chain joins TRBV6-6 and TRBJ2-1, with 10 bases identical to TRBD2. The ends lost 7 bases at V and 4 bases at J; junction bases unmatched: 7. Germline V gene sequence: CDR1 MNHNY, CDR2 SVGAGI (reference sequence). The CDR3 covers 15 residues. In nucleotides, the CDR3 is TGTGCCAGCAAAATCGGGACTAGCGAGTACAATGAGCAGTTCTTC. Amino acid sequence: CASKIGTSEYNEQFF.

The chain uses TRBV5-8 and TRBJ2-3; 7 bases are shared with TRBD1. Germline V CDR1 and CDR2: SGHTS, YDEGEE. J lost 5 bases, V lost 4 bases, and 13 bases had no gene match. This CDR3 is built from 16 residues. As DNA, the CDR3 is TGTGCCAGCAGCGTAGGGGACAGCCAATCACAAGATACGCAGTATTTT. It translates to CASSVGDSQSQDTQYF.

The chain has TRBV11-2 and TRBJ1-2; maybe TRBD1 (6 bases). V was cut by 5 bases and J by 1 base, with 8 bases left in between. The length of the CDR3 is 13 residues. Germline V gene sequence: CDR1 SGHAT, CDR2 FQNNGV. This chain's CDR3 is CASSLRGNYGYTF. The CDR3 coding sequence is TGTGCCAGCAGCCTCAGGGGTAACTATGGCTACACCTTC. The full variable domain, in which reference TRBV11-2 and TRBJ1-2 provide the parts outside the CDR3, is EAGVAQSPRYKIIEKRQSVAFWCNPISGHATLYWYQQILGQGPKLLIQFQNNGVVDDSQLPKDRFSAERLKGVDSTLKIQPAKLEDSAVYLCASSLRGNYGYTFGSGTRLTVV.

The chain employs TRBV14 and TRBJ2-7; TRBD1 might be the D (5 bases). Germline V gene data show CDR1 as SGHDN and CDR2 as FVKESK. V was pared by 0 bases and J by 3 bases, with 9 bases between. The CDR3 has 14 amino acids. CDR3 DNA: TGTGCCAGCAGCCAAGAAGGCAGGGTCTACGAGCAGTACTTC. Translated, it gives CASSQEGRVYEQYF.

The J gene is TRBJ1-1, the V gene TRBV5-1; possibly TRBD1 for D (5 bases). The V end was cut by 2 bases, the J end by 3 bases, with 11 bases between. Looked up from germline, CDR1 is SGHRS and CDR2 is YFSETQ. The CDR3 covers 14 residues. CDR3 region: CASSFQGLDTEAFF. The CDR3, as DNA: TGCGCCAGCAGCTTTCAGGGTCTAGACACTGAAGCTTTCTTT. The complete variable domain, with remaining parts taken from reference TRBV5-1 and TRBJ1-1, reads KAGVTQTPRYLIKTRGQQVTLSCSPISGHRSVSWYQQTPGQGLQFLFEYFSETQRNKGNFPGRFSGRQFSNSRSEMNVSTLELGDSALYLCASSFQGLDTEAFFGQGTRLTVV.

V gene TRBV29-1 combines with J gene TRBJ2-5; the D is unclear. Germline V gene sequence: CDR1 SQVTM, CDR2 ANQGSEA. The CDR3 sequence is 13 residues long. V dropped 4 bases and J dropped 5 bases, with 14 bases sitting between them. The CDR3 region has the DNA TGCAGCGTTGGTCCGAGGTTTCGGGAGACCCAGTACTTC. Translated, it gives CSVGPRFRETQYF.

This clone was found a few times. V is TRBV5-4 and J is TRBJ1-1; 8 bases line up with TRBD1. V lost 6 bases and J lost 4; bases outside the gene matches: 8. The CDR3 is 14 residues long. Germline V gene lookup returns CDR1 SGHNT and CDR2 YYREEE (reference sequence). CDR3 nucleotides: TGTGCCAGCAACTATGGACAGGGCGGCACTGAAGCTTTCTTT. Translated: CASNYGQGGTEAFF. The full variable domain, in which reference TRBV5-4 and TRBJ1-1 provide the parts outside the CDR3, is ETGVTQSPTHLIKTRGQQVTLRCSSQSGHNTVSWYQQALGQGPQFIFQYYREEENGRGNFPPRFSGLQFPNYSSELNVNALELDDSALYLCASNYGQGGTEAFFGQGTRLTVV.

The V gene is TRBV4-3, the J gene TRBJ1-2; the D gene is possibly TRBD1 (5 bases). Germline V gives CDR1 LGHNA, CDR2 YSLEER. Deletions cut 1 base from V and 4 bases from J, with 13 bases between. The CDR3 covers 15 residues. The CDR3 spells CASSQGAGRGYGYTF. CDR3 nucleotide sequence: TGCGCCAGCAGCCAAGGGGCCGGGAGGGGCTATGGCTACACCTTC.

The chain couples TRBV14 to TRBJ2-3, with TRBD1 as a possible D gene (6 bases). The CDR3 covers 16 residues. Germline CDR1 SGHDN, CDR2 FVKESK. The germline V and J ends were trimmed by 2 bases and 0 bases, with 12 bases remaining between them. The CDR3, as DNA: TGTGCCAGCAGCCAAATAACAGGGTCCAGCACAGATACGCAGTATTTT. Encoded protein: CASSQITGSSTDTQYF.

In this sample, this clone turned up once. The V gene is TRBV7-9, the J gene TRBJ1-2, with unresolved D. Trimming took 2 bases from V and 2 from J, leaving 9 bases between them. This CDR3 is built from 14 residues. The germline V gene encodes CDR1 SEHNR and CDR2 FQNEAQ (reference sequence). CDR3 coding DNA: TGTGCCAGCAGCTTACTGGCAGGCAACTATGGCTACACCTTC. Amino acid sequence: CASSLLAGNYGYTF.

This CDR3 is CASSLGQMINEKLFF. As DNA, the CDR3 is TGTGCCAGCTCACTAGGACAGATGATTAATGAAAAACTGTTTTTT. The chain recombines TRBV18 with TRBJ1-4; possible D gene TRBD1, 6 bases. The CDR3 sequence is 15 residues long. The V and J ends lost 4 bases and 4 bases respectively, with 13 bases between them. Germline V lookup: CDR1 KGHSH, CDR2 LQKENI.

The CDR3 is CASSPTSGEPANYGYTF. CDR3 bases: TGTGCCAGCAGCCCGACCTCAGGGGAACCTGCTAACTATGGCTACACCTTC. The chain carries TRBV5-5 and TRBJ1-2; D is perhaps TRBD1 (6 bases). CDR1 SGHKS and CDR2 YYEKEE come from the germline V gene (reference sequence). Trimming shortened V by 4 bases and J by 0 bases, and 19 bases separated the two germline ends. This CDR3 is 17 amino acids long.

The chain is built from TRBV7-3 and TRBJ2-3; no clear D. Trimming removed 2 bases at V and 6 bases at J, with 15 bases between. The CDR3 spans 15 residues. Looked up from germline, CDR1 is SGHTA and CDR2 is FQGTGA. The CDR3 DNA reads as TGTGCCAGCAGCTTATCCCGGTTGGAGTCGGATACGCAGTATTTT. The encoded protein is CASSLSRLESDTQYF. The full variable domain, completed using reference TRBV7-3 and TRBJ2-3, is GAGVSQTPSNKVTEKGKYVELRCDPISGHTALYWYRQSLGQGPEFLIYFQGTGAADDSGLPNDRFFAVRPEGSVSTLKIQRTERGDSAVYLCASSLSRLESDTQYFGPGTRLTVL.

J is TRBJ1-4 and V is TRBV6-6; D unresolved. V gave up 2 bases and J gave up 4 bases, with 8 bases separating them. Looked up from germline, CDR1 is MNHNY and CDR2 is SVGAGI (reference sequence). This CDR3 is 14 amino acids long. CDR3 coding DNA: TGTGCCAGCAGTTACGGGCAGGATAATGAAAAACTGTTTTTT. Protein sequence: CASSYGQDNEKLFF.

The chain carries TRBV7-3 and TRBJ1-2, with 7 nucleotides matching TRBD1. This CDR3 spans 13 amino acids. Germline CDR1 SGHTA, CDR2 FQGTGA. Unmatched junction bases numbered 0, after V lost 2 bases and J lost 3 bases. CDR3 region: CASSLGTDYGYTF. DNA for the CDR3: TGTGCCAGCAGCTTAGGGACAGACTATGGCTACACCTTC.

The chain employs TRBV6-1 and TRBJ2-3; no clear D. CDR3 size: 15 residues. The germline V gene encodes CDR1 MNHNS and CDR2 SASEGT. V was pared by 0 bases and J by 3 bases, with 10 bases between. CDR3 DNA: TGTGCCAGCAGTGAAGCGCTGGGCAATACAGATACGCAGTATTTT. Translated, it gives CASSEALGNTDTQYF.

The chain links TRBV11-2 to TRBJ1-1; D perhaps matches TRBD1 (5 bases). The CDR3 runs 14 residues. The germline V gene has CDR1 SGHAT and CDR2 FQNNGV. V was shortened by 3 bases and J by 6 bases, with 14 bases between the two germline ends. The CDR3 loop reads CASSLLTGSPEAFF. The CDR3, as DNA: TGTGCCAGCAGCTTGCTTACAGGAAGTCCTGAAGCTTTCTTT.